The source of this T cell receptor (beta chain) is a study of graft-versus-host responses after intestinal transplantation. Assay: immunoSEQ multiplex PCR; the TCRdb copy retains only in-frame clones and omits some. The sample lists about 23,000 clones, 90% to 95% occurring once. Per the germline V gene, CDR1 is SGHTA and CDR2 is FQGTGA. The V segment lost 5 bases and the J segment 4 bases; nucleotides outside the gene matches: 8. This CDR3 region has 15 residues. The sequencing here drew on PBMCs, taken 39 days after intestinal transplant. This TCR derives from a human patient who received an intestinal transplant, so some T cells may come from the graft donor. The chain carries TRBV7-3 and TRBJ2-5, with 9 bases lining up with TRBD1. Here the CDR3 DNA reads TGTGCCAGCAGCCGGACAGGGGAGAGCGCAGAGACCCAGTACTTC. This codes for CASSRTGESAETQYF. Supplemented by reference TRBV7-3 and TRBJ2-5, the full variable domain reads GAGVSQTPSNKVTEKGKYVELRCDPISGHTALYWYRQSLGQGPEFLIYFQGTGAADDSGLPNDRFFAVRPEGSVSTLKIQRTERGDSAVYLCASSRTGESAETQYFGPGTRLLVL.